This T cell receptor (beta chain) is drawn from a study of cytomegalovirus exposure and HLA in healthy donors. Study-wide results and limits: Most TCR beta V segments were productive about 90% or about 30% of the time in an earlier analysis. It is likely that the observed cluster of highly shared sequence variants was a sequencing artifact.

About this clone itself: Its antigen is as yet unknown.

Donors were ostensibly healthy at sampling, although undocumented immune exposures were probable. PCR amplification relied on 60 Vbeta primers (plus 13 Jbeta primers). Profiling relied on immunoSEQ multiplex PCR, and the TCRdb table lists in-frame clones only, not all of them. Of about 97,000 clones listed, roughly four fifths were seen once; the top ten hold roughly 3.5%. Germline V CDR1 and CDR2: SEHNR, FQNEAQ (reference sequence). This CDR3 region has 15 residues. V lost 1 base and J lost 1, with 10 bases in between. This chain joins TRBV7-9 and TRBJ2-5; D unresolved. The clonotype comes from a man aged 35 to 55 in good health and CMV-seronegative. Sequenced material: PBMCs. DNA for the CDR3: TGTGCCAGCAGCTTAGTCCCCAGGTTCCAAGAGACCCAGTACTTC. This codes for CASSLVPRFQETQYF.